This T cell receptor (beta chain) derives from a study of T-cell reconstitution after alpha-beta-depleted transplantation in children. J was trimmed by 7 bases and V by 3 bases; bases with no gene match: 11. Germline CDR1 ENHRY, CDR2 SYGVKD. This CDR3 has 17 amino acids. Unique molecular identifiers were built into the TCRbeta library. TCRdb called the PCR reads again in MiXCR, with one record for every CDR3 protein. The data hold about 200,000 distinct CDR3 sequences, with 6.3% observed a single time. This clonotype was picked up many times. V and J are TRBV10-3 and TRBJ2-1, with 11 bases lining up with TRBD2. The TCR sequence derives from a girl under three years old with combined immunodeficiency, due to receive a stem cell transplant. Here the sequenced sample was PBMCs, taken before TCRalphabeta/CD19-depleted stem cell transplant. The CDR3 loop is CAISDFMNRLAGNEQFF. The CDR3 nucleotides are TGTGCCATCAGTGATTTTATGAATCGACTAGCGGGAAATGAGCAGTTCTTC.